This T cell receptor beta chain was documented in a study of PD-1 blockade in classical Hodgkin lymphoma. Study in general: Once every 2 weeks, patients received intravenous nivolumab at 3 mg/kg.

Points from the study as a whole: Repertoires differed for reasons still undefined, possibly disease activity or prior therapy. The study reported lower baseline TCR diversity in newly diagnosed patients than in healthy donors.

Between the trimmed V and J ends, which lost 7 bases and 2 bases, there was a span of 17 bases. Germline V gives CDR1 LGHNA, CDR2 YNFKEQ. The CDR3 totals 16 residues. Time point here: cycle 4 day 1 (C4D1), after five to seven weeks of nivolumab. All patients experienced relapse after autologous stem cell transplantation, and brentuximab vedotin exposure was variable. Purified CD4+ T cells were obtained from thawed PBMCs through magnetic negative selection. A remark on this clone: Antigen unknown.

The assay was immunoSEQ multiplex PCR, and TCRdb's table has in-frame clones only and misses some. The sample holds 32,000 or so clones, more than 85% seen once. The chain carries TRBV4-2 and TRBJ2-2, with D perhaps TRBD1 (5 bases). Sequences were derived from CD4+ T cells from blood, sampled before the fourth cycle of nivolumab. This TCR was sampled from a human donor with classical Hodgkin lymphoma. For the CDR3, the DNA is TGTGCCAGCAACGCCCTAGTAGGGGTCAACACCGGGGAGCTGTTTTTT. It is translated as CASNALVGVNTGELFF.